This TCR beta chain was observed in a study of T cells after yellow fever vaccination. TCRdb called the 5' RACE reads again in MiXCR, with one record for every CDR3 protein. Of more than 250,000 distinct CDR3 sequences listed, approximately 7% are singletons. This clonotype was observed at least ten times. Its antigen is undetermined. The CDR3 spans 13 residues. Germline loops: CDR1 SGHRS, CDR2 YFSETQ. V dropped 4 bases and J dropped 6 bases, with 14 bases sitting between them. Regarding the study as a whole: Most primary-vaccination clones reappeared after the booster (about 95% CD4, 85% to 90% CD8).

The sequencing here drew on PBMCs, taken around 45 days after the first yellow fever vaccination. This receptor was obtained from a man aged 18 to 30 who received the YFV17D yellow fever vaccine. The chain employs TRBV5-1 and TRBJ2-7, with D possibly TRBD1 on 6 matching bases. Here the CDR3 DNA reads TGCGCCAGCAGCCCCGCGGACAGCCCCGAGCAGTACTTC. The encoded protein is CASSPADSPEQYF. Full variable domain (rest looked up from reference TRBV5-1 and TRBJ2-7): KAGVTQTPRYLIKTRGQQVTLSCSPISGHRSVSWYQQTPGQGLQFLFEYFSETQRNKGNFPGRFSGRQFSNSRSEMNVSTLELGDSALYLCASSPADSPEQYFGPGTRLTVT.